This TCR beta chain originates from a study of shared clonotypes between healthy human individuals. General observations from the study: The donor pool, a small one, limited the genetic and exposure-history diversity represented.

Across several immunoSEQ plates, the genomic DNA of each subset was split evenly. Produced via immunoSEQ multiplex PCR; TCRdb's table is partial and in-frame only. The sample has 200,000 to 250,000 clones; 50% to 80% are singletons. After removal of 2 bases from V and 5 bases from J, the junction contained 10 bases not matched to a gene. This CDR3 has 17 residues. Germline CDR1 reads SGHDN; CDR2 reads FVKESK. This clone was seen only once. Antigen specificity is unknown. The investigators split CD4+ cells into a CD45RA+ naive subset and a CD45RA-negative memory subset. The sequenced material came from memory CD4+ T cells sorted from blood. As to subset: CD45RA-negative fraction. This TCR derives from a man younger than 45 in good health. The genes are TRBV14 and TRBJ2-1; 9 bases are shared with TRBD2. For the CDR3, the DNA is TGTGCCAGCAGCCAAAAAGCCACTAGCGGGCTAAACAATGAGCAGTTCTTC. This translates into CASSQKATSGLNNEQFF.